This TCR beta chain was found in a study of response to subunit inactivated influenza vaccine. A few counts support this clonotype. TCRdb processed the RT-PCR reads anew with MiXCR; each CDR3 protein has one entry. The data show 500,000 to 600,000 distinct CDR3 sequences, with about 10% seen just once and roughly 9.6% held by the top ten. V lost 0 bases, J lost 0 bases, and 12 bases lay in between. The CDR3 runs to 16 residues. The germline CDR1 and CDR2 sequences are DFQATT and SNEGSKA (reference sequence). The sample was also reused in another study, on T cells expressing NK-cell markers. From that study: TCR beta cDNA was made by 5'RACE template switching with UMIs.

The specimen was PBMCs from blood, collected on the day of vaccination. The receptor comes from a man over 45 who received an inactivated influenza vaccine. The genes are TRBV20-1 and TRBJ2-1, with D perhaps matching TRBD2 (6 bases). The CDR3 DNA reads TGCAGTGCTAGAGATTACGGGGGAAGCTCCTACAATGAGCAGTTCTTC. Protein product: CSARDYGGSSYNEQFF.